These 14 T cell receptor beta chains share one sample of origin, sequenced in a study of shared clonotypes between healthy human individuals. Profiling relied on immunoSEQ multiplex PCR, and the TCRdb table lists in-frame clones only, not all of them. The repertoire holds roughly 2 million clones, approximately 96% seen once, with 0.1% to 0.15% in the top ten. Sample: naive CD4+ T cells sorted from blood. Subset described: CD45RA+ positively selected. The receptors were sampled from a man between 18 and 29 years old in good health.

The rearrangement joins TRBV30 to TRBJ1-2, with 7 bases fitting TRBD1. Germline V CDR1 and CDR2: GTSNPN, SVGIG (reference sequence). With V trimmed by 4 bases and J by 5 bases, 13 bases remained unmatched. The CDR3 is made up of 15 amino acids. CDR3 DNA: TGTGCCTGGAAGGGGGCAGAGCTGGGGGCATATGGCTACACCTTC. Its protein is CAWKGAELGAYGYTF.

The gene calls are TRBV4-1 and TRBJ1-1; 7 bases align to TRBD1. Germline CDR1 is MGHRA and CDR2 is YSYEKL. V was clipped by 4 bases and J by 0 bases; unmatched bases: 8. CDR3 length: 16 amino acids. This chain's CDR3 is CASSPEAGGVNTEAFF. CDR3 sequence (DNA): TGCGCCAGCAGCCCAGAGGCAGGGGGAGTGAACACTGAAGCTTTCTTT.

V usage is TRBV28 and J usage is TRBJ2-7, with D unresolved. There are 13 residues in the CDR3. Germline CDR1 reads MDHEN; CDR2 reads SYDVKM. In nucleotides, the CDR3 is TGTGCGACCACCCGCGGTAATACCTACGAGCAGTACTTC. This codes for CATTRGNTYEQYF.

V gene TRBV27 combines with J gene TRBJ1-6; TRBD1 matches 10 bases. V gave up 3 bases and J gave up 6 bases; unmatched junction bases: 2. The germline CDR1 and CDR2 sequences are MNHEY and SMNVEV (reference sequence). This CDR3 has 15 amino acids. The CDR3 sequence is CASSFGTGANSPLHF. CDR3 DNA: TGTGCCAGCAGTTTCGGGACAGGGGCTAATTCACCCCTCCACTTT.

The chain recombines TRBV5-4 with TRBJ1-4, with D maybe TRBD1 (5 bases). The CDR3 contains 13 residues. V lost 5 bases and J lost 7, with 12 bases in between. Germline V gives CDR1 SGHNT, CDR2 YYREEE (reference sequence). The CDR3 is CASRRTGSEKLFF. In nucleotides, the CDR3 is TGTGCCAGCAGGAGAACAGGTTCTGAAAAACTGTTTTTT. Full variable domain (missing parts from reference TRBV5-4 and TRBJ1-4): ETGVTQSPTHLIKTRGQQVTLRCSSQSGHNTVSWYQQALGQGPQFIFQYYREEENGRGNFPPRFSGLQFPNYSSELNVNALELDDSALYLCASRRTGSEKLFFGSGTQLSVL.

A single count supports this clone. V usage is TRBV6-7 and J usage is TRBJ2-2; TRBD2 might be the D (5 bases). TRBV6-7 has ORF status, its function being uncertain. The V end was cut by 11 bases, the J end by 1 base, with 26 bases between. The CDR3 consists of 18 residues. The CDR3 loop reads CARGLVLRPPENTGELFF. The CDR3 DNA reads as TGTGCCCGGGGTCTAGTTCTGCGACCCCCGGAGAACACCGGGGAGCTGTTTTTT.

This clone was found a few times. In DNA form, the CDR3 reads TGTGCCAGCAGTGGGACAGGTGAACACTATGGCTACACCTTC. Protein: CASSGTGEHYGYTF. This chain uses TRBV25-1 with TRBJ1-2; TRBD1 matches at 7 bases. CDR1 and CDR2 (germline): MGHDK, SYGVNS. V was pared by 4 bases and J by 3 bases, with 5 bases of the junction left unmatched. The CDR3 spans 14 residues.

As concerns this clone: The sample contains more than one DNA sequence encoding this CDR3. CDR3 DNA sequence: TGTGCCAGCAGCGTAGCACAGGGCTCCTACAATGAGCAGTTCTTC. This gives the protein CASSVAQGSYNEQFF. The chain is built from TRBV9 and TRBJ2-1, with D maybe TRBD1 (6 bases). The CDR3 loop spans 15 amino acids. Germline values: CDR1 SGDLS, CDR2 YYNGEE. The V end lost 0 bases, the J end lost 0 bases, and 7 bases lay between the germline ends.

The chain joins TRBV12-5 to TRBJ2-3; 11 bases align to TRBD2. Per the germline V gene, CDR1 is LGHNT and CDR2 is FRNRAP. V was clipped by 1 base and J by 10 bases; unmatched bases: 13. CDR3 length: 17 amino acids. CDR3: CASGLGRLAGPLGAQYF. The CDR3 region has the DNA TGTGCTAGTGGTTTGGGGCGACTAGCGGGGCCCCTGGGGGCGCAGTATTTT.

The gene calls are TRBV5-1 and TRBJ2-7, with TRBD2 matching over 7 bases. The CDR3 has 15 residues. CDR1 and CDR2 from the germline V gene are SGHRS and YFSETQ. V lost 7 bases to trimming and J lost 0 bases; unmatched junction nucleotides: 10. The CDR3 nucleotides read TGCGCCAGCCAGGCGGGGGATTCAAGCTCCTACGAGCAGTACTTC. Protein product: CASQAGDSSSYEQYF.

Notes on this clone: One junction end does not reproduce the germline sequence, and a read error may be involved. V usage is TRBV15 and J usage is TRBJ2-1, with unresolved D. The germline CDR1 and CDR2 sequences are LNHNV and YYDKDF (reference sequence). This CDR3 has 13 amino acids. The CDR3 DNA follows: TGTGCCACCAGCGGAGACCGGTACAATGAGCAGTTCTTC. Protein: CATSGDRYNEQFF.

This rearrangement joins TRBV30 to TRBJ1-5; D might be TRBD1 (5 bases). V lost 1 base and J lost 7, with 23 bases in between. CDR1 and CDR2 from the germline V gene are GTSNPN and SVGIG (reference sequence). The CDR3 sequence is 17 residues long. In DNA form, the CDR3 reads TGTGCCTGGAGTGGCTCGAGGGGACCTGAAATGGGCCAGCCCCAGCATTTT. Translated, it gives CAWSGSRGPEMGQPQHF.

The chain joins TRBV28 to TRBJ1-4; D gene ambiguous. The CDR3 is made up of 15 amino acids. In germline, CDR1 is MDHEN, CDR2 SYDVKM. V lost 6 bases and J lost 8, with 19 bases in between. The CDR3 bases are TGTGCCAGCAGACCCCCGGGTGGGGAGAGCGAAAAACTGTTTTTT. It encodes CASRPPGGESEKLFF.

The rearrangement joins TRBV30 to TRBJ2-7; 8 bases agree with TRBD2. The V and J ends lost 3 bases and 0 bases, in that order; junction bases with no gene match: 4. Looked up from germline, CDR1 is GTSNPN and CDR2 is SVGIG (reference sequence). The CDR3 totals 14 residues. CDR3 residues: CAWSESGSSYEQYF. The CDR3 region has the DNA TGTGCCTGGAGCGAAAGCGGGAGCTCCTACGAGCAGTACTTC. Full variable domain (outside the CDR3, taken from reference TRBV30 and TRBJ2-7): SQTIHQWPATLVQPVGSPLSLECTVEGTSNPNLYWYRQAAGRGLQLLFYSVGIGQISSEVPQNLSASRPQDRQFILSSKKLLLSDSGFYLCAWSESGSSYEQYFGPGTRLTVT.